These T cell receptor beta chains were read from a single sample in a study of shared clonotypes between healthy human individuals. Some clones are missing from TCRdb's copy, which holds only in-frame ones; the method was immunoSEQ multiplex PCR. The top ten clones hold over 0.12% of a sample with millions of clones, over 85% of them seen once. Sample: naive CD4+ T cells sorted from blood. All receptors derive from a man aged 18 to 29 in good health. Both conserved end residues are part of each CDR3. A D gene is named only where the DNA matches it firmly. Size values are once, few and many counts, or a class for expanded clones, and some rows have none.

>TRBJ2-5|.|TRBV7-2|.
CASSLSRYLQETQYF
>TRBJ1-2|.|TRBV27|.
CASSPLDRLGYGYTF
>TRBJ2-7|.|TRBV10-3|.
CATTSNYEQYF
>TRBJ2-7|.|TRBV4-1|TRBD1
CASSTRTGSSPEQYF
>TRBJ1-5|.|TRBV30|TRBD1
CAWSVTGDQPQHF
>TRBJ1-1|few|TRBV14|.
CASSIGRSEAFF
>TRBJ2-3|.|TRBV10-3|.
CAISGGRDRDNTQYF
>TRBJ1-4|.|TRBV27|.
CASSLRAGDPTNEKLFF
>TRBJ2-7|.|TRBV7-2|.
CASSLWSKYEQYF
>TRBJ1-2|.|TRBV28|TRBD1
CASSRRTGGSGYGYTF
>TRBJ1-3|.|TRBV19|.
CASSQGISGNTIYF
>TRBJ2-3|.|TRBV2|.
CASSPQGFDGSDTQYF
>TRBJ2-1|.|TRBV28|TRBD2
CASSWQGALAGVYNEQFF
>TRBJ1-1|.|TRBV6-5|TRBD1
CASSSPTGASTEAFF
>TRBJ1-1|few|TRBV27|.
CASSSRGGRTEAFF
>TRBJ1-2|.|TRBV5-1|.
CASSPDSLYGYTF
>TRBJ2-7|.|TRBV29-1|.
CSVEISGPPYEQYF
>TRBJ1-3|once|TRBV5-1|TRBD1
CASSVGQGERNTIYF
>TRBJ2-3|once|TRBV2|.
CASRNTDTQYF
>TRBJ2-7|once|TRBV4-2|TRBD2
CASSQNGAGGRLDEQYF
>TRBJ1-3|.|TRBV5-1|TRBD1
CASSLSGTDGNTIYF
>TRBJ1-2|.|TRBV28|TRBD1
CASSPLHRGYGYTF
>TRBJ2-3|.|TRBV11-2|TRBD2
CASSISGRGTDTQYF
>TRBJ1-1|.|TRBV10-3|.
CAISESGGATEAFF
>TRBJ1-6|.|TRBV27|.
CASSLSGGDPKYNSPLHF
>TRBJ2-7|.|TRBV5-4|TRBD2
CASSLTLAGGFSF
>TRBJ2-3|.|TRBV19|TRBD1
CASSMGGTGRSDTQYF
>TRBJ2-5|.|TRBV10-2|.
CASSERETQYF
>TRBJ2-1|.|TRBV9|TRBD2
CASSGAGGPYNEQFF
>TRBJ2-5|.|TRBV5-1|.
CASSLGAAFEETQYF
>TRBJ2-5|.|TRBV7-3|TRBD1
CASSFSGTAKETQYF
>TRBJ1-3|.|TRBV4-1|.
CASSQTPNSGNTIYF
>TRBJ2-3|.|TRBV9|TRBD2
CASSVSSGGDTQYF
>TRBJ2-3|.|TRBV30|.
CAWSVGLGNTDTQYF
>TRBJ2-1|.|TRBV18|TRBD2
CASSLGTSGNNEQFF
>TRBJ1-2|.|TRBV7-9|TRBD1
CASSTTGFSGYTF
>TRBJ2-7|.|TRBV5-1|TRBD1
CASSLDGTGVDEQYF
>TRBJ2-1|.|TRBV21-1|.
CASSSSGRLNEQFF
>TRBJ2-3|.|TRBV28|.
CASSQITSTDTQYF
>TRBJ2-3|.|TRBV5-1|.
CASSVGARSTDTQYF
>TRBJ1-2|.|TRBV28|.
CASRTPRTRFIDGYTF
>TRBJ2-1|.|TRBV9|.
CASSAQYQLGWNEQFF